The subject of this entry is one TCR beta chain. Participant-given clinical history determined each cohort assignment. In the source study's methods: Reference gene primer amplification gave estimated nucleated cell counts. The protocol was immunoSEQ multiplex PCR, while the TCRdb copy is restricted to in-frame clones and leaves out a portion. The V and J calls and clone size come from that table; D and trimming were worked out from the DNA. The sample holds 220,000 or so clones, around 83% seen once. The entry originates in a study of blood T cell repertoires in COVID-19. The V segment lost 4 bases and the J segment 2 bases; nucleotides outside the gene matches: 12. Germline V CDR1 and CDR2: SGHDT, YYEEEE. CDR3 length: 16 residues.

Sequenced: PBMCs or T cells enriched from blood (not recorded which). The clonotype comes from a woman aged 40-49 years with acute COVID-19. The V gene is TRBV5-6, the J gene TRBJ2-7; 7 bases match TRBD1. CDR3 residues: CASSQWTGTATYEQYF. The CDR3 region has the DNA TGTGCCAGCAGCCAATGGACCGGGACAGCCACCTACGAGCAGTACTTC.